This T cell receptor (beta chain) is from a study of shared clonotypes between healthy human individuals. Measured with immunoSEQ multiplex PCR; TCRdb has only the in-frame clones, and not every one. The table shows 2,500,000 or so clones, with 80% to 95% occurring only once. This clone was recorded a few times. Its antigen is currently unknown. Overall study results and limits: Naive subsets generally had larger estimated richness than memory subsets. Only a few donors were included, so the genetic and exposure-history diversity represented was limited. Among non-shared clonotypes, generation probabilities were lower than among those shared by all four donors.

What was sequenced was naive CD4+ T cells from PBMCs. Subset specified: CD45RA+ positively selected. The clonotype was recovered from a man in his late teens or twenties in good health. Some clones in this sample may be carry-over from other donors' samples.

The CDR3 sequence is CASSPQPDQPQHF. The CDR3 nucleotides are TGTGCCAGCAGCCCGCAGCCTGATCAGCCCCAGCATTTT. The chain employs TRBV7-9 and TRBJ1-5; D not resolved. V shed 5 bases and J shed 5 bases, with 10 bases lying between them. Germline V CDR1 and CDR2: SEHNR, FQNEAQ (reference sequence). The CDR3 is made up of 13 amino acids.